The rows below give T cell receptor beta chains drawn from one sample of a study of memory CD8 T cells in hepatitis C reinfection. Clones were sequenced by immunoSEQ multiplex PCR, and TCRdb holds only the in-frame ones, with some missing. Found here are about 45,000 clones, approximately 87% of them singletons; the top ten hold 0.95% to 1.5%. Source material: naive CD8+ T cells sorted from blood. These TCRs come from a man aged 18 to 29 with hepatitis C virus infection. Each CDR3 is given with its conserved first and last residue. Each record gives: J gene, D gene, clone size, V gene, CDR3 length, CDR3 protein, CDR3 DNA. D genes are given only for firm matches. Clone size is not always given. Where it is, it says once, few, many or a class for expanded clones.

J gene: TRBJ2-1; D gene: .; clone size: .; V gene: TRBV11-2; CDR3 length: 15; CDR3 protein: CASSSRTGSYNEQFF; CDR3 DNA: TGTGCCAGCAGCTCCCGGACTGGCTCCTACAATGAGCAGTTCTTC
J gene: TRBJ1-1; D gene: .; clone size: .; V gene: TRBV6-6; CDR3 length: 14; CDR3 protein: CASSLGTPNTEAFF; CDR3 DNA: TGTGCCAGCAGTTTGGGGACACCGAACACTGAAGCTTTCTTT
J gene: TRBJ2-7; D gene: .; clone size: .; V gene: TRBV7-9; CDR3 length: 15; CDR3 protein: CASSLGQNSPYEQYF; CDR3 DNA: TGTGCCAGCAGCTTAGGCCAGAACAGTCCCTACGAGCAGTACTTC
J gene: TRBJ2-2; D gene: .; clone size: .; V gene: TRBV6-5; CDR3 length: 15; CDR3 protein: CASSYWGENTGELFF; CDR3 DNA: TGTGCCAGCAGTTACTGGGGAGAGAACACCGGGGAGCTGTTTTTT
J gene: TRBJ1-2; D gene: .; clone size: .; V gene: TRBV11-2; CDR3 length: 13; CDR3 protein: CASSLEGNYGYTF; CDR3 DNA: TGTGCCAGCAGCTTGGAGGGGAACTATGGCTACACCTTC
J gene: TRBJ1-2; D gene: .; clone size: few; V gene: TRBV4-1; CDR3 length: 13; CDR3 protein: CASSQPLTEIEGF; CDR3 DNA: TGCGCCAGCAGCCAGCCCTTGACTGAAATTGAAGGTTTC
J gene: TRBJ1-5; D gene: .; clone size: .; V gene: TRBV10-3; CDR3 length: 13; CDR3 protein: CAISGDINQPQHF; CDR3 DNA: TGTGCCATCAGCGGGGACATCAATCAGCCCCAGCATTTT
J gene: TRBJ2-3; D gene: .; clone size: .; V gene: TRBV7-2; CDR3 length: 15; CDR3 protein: CASSLLAGHTDTQYF; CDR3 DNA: TGTGCCAGCAGCTTACTCGCGGGGCACACAGATACGCAGTATTTT
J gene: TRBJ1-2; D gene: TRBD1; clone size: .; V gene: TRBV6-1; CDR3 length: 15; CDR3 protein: CASRITRDSNYGYTF; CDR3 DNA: TGTGCCAGCAGGATCACCCGGGACAGTAACTATGGCTACACCTTC
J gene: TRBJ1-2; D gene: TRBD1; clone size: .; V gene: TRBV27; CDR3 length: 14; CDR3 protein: CASSPTTGVDGYTF; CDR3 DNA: TGTGCCAGCAGCCCAACCACAGGGGTCGATGGCTACACCTTC
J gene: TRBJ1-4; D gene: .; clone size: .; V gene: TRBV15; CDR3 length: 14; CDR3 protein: CATSSRGLDEKLFF; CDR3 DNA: TGTGCCACCAGCAGCCGGGGTCTGGATGAAAAACTGTTTTTT
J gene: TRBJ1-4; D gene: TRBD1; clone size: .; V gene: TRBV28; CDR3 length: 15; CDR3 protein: CASSPYRGSNEKLFF; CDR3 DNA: TGTGCCAGCAGTCCATACAGGGGTAGTAATGAAAAACTGTTTTTT
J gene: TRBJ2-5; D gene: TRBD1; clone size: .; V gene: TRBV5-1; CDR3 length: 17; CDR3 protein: CASSTGTGGADQETQYF; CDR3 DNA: TGCGCCAGCAGCACCGGGACAGGGGGAGCTGACCAAGAGACCCAGTACTTC
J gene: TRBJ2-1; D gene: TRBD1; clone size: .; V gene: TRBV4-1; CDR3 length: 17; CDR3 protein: CASSRRDRSRSYNEQFF; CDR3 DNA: TGCGCCAGCAGCCGGCGGGACAGGAGCCGCTCCTACAATGAGCAGTTCTTC
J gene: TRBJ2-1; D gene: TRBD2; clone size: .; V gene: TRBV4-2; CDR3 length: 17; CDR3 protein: CASSQGTGGRAYNEQFF; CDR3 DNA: TGTGCCAGCAGCCAAGGTACTGGCGGGAGGGCCTACAATGAGCAGTTCTTC
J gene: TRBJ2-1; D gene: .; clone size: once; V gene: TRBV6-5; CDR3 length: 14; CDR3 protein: CASGPSSSYNEQFF; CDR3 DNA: TGTGCCAGCGGGCCTTCTTCCTCCTACAATGAGCAGTTCTTC
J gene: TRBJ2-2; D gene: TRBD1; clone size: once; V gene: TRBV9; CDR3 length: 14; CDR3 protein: CASSETGVTGELFF; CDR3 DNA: TGTGCCAGCAGCGAAACAGGGGTTACCGGGGAGCTGTTTTTT
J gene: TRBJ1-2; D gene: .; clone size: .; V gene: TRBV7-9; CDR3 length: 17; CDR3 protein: CASSLGTGTGNGYGYTF; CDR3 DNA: TGTGCCAGCAGCTTAGGCACTGGCACAGGGAACGGCTATGGCTACACCTTC
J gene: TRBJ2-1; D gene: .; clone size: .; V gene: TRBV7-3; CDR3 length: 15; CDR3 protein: CASSLIASSYNEQFF; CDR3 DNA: TGTGCCAGCAGCTTAATAGCTAGCTCCTACAATGAGCAGTTCTTC
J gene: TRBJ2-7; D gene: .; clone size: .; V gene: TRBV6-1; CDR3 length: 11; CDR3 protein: CAAGNSYEQYF; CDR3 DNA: TGTGCCGCGGGGAACTCCTACGAGCAGTACTTC